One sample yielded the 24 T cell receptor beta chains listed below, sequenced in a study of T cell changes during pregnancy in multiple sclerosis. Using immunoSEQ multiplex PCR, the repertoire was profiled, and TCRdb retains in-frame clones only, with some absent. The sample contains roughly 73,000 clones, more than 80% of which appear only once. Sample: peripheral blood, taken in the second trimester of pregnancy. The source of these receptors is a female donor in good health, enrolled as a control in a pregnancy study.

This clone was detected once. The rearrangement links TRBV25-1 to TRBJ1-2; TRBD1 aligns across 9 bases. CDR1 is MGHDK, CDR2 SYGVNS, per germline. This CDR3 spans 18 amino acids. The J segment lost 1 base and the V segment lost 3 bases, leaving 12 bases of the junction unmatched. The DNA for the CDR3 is TGTGCCAGCAGTGACCTCCCGGGACAGGGAGTTTTTAACTATGGCTACACCTTC. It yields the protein CASSDLPGQGVFNYGYTF.

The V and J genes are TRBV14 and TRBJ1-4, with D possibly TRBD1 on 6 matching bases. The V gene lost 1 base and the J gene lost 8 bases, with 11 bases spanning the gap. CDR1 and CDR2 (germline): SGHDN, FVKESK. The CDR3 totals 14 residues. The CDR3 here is CASSQVDSREKLFF. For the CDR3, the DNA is TGTGCCAGCAGCCAAGTGGACAGTCGAGAAAAACTGTTTTTT.

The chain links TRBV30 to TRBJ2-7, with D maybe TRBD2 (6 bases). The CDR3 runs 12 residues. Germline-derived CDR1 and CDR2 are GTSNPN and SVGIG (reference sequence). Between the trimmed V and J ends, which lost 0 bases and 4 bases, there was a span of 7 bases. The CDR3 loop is CAWSVRGYEQYF. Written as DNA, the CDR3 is TGTGCCTGGAGTGTACGGGGGTACGAGCAGTACTTC. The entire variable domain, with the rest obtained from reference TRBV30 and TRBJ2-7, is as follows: SQTIHQWPATLVQPVGSPLSLECTVEGTSNPNLYWYRQAAGRGLQLLFYSVGIGQISSEVPQNLSASRPQDRQFILSSKKLLLSDSGFYLCAWSVRGYEQYFGPGTRLTVT.

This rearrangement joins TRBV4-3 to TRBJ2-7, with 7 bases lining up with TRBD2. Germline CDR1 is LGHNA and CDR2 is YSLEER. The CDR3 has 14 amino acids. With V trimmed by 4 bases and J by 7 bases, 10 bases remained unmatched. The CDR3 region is CASSPSGAAGEQYF. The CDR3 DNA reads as TGCGCCAGCAGCCCCAGCGGGGCCGCGGGGGAGCAGTACTTC.

This chain's CDR3 is CASSLSGGMDTQYF. For the CDR3, the DNA is TGTGCCAGCAGCTTATCAGGGGGCATGGATACGCAGTATTTT. The rearrangement links TRBV7-2 to TRBJ2-3; 8 nucleotides align to TRBD1. CDR1 and CDR2 from the germline V gene are SGHTA and FQGNSA. J was trimmed by 6 bases and V by 2 bases; bases with no gene match: 4. The CDR3 contains 14 residues. The whole variable domain, remainder taken from reference TRBV7-2 and TRBJ2-3, is GAGVSQSPSNKVTEKGKDVELRCDPISGHTALYWYRQSLGQGLEFLIYFQGNSAPDKSGLPSDRFSAERTGGSVSTLTIQRTQQEDSAVYLCASSLSGGMDTQYFGPGTRLTVL.

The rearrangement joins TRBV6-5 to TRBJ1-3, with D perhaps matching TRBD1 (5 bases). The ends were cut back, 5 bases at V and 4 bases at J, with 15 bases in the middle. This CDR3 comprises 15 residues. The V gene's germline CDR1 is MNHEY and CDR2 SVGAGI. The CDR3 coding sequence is TGTGCCAGCAGTAATCAGGGTGCTTGGGGAAACACCATATATTTT. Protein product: CASSNQGAWGNTIYF.

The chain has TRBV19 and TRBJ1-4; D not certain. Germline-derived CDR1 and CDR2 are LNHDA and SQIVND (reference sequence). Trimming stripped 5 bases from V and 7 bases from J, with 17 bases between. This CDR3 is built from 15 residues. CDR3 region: CASSARVSIGEKLFF. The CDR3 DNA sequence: TGTGCCAGTAGTGCCCGGGTTTCCATAGGTGAAAAACTGTTTTTT.

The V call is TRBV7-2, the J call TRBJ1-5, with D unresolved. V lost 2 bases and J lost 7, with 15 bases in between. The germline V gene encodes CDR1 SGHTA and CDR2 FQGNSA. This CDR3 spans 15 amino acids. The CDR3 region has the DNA TGTGCCAGCAGCTTAAGTGGGCAGAAATTGCAGCCCCAGCATTTT. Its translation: CASSLSGQKLQPQHF.

CDR3 in DNA: TGTGCCAGCAGCGTAGCAGGGGGTGGAAACACCATATATTTT. This translates into CASSVAGGGNTIYF. The chain recombines TRBV9 with TRBJ1-3; TRBD1 matches 7 bases. Looked up from germline, CDR1 is SGDLS and CDR2 is YYNGEE. The CDR3 length is 14 residues. With V trimmed by 0 bases and J by 3 bases, 0 bases remained unmatched.

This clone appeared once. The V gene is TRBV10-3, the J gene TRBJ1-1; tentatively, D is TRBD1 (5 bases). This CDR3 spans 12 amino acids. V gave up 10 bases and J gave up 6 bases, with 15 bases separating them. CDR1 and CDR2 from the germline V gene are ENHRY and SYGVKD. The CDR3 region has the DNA TGTGCCACCAACAGCAGGGCAGCTGAAGCTTTCTTT. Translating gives CATNSRAAEAFF.

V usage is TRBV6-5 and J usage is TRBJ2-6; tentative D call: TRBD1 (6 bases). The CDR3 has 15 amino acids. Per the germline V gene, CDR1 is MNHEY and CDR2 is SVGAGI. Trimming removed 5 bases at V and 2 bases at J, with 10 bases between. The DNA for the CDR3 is TGTGCCAGCAGTACAGGGTCCCCTGGGGCCAACGTCCTGACTTTC. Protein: CASSTGSPGANVLTF.

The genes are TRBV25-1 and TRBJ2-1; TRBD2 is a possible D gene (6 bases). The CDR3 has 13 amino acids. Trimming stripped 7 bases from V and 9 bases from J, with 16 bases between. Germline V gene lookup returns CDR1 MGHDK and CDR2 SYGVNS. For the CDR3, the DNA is TGTGCCAGCAAACCCCCGGGACTTAGTGAGCAGTTCTTC. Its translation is CASKPPGLSEQFF.

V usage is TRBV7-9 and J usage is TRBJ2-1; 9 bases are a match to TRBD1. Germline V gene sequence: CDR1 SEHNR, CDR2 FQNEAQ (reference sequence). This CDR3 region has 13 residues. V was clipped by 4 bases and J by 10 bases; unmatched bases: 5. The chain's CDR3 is CASSWDRVKEQFF. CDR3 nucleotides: TGTGCCAGCAGCTGGGACAGGGTAAAAGAGCAGTTCTTC. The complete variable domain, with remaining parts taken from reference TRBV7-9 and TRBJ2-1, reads DTGVSQNPRHKITKRGQNVTFRCDPISEHNRLYWYRQTLGQGPEFLTYFQNEAQLEKSRLLSDRFSAERPKGSFSTLEIQRTEQGDSAMYLCASSWDRVKEQFFGPGTRLTVL.

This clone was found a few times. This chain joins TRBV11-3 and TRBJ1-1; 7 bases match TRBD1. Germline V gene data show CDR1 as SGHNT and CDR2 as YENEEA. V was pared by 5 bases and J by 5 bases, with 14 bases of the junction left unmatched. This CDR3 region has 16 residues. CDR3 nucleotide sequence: TGTGCCAGCAGCCCTCAGGGGGTTGGGGGGTGTACTGAAGCTTTCTTT. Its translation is CASSPQGVGGCTEAFF.

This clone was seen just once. Here the CDR3 reads CASSLIGGDEQYF. In DNA form, the CDR3 reads TGTGCCAGCAGCTTAATAGGAGGGGACGAGCAGTACTTC. The chain is built from TRBV7-3 and TRBJ2-7, with a tentative D call TRBD2 (6 bases). Germline CDR1 reads SGHTA; CDR2 reads FQGTGA. Trimming removed 1 base at V and 5 bases at J, with 9 bases between. The CDR3 has 13 amino acids.

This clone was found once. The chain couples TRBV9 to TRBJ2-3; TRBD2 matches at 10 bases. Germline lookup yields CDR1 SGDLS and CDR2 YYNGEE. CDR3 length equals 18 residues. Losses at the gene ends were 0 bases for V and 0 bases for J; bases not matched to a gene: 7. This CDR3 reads CASSVASSGGSSTDTQYF. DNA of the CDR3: TGTGCCAGCAGCGTAGCTTCTAGCGGGGGTTCTAGCACAGATACGCAGTATTTT. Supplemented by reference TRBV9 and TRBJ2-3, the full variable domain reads DSGVTQTPKHLITATGQRVTLRCSPRSGDLSVYWYQQSLDQGLQFLIQYYNGEERAKGNILERFSAQQFPDLHSELNLSSLELGDSALYFCASSVASSGGSSTDTQYFGPGTRLTVL.

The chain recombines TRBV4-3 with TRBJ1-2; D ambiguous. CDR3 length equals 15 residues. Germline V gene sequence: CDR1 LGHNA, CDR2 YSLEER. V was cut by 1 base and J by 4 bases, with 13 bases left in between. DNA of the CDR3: TGCGCCAGCAGCCAAGGTCAGACGGGAGGCTATGGCTACACCTTC. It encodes CASSQGQTGGYGYTF.

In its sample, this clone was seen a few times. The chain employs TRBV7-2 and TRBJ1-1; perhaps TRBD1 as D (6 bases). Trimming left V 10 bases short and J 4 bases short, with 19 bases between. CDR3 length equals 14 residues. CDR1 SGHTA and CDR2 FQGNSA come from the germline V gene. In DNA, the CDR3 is TGTGCCACCCTGGACAGCACCCTATTCACTGAAGCTTTCTTT. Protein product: CATLDSTLFTEAFF.

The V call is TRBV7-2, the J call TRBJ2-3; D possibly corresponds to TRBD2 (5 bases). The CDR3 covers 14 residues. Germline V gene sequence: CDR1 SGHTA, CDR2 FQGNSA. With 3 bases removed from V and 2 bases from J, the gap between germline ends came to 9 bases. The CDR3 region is CASSFDYLTDTQYF. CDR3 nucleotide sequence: TGTGCCAGCAGCTTCGACTATCTCACAGATACGCAGTATTTT.

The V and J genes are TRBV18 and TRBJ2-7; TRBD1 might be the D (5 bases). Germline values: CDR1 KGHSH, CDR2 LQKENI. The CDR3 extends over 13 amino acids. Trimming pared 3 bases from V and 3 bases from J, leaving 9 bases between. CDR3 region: CASSPFDSYEQYF. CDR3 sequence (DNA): TGTGCCAGCTCACCCTTCGACAGCTACGAGCAGTACTTC.

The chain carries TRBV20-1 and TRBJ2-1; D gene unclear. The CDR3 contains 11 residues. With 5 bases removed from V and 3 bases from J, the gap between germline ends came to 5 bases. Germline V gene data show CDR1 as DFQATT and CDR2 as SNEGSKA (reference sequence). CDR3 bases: TGCAGTGCTGGGCACTACAATGAGCAGTTCTTC. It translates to CSAGHYNEQFF.

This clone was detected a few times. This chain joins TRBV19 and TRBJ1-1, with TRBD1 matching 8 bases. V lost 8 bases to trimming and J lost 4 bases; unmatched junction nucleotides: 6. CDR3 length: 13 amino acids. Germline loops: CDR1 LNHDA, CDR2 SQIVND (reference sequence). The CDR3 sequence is CASGGRGPTEAFF. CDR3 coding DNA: TGTGCCAGTGGGGGCAGGGGGCCCACTGAAGCTTTCTTT.

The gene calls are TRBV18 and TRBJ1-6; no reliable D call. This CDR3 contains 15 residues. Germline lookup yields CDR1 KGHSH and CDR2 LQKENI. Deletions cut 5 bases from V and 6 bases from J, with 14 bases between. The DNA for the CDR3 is TGTGCCAGCTCAGAGGCTGGAGGGTTTAATTCACCCCTCCACTTT. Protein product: CASSEAGGFNSPLHF.

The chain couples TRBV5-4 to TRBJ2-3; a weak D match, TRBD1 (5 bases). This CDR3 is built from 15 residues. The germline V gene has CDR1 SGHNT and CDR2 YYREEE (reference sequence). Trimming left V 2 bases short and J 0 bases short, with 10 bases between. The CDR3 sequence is CASSFTQASTDTQYF. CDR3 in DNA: TGTGCCAGCAGCTTCACACAGGCGAGCACAGATACGCAGTATTTT.